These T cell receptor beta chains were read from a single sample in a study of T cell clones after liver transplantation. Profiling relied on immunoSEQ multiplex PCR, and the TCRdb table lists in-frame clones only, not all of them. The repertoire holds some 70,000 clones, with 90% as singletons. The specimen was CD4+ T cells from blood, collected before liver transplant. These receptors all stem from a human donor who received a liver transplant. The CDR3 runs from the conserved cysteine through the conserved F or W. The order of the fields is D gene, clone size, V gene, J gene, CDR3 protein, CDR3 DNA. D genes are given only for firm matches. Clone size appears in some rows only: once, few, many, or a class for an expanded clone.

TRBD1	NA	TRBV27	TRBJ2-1	CASSRGTGRRNAYNEQFF	TGTGCCAGCAGCCGCGGGACAGGGAGGAGGAACGCCTACAATGAGCAGTTCTTC
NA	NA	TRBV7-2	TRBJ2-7	CASSRTLTYEQYF	TGTGCCAGCAGCAGGACACTAACCTACGAGCAGTACTTC
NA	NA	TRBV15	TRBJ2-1	CATSRDPLAINEQFF	TGTGCCACCAGCAGAGATCCGTTGGCTATCAATGAGCAGTTCTTC
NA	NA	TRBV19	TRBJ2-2	CASSIDPRGTGELFF	TGTGCCAGTAGTATCGACCCGAGGGGCACCGGGGAGCTGTTTTTT
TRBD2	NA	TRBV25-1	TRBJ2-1	CASSEPGTRSYNEQFF	TGTGCCAGCAGTGAGCCCGGGACTAGATCCTACAATGAGCAGTTCTTC
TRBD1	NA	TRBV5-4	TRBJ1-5	CASSRQGPNQPQHF	TGTGCCAGCAGCCGACAGGGCCCCAATCAGCCCCAGCATTTT
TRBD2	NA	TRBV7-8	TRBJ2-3	CASSSSRTSGLTDTQYF	TGTGCCAGCAGCTCAAGCCGGACTAGCGGGTTAACAGATACGCAGTATTTT
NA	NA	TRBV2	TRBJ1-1	CASSETRGAFF	TGTGCCAGCAGTGAGACCCGGGGTGCTTTCTTT
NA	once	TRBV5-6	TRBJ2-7	CASSLAWGEQYF	TGTGCCAGCAGCTTGGCCTGGGGCGAGCAGTACTTC
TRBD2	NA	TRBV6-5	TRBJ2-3	CASSRGLGQTDTQYF	TGTGCCAGCAGTCGGGGACTAGGGCAGACAGATACGCAGTATTTT
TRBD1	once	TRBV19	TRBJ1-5	CASSSRGNSNQPQHF	TGTGCCAGTAGTTCCAGGGGGAATAGCAATCAGCCCCAGCATTTT
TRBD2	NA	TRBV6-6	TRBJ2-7	CASRSMAGGYEQYF	TGTGCCAGCAGATCCATGGCGGGAGGCTACGAGCAGTACTTC
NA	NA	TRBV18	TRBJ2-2	CASSPRPITGELFF	TGTGCCAGCTCACCACGACCGATCACCGGGGAGCTGTTTTTT
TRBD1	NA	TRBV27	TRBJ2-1	CASTTGPHNEQFF	TGTGCCAGCACGACAGGGCCCCACAATGAGCAGTTCTTC
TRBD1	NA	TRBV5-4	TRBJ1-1	CASSLAQGARNTEAFF	TGTGCCAGCAGCTTGGCCCAGGGGGCGCGGAACACTGAAGCTTTCTTT
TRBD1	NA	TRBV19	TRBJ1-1	CASSQTGGYTEAFF	TGTGCCAGTAGCCAGACAGGGGGCTATACTGAAGCTTTCTTT
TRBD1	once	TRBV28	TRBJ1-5	CASSRQGLPQHF	TGTGCCAGCAGCCGACAGGGGTTGCCCCAGCATTTT
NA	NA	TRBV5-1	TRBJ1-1	CASSLQGVPGAEAFF	TGCGCCAGCAGCTTGCAGGGAGTCCCGGGGGCTGAAGCTTTCTTT
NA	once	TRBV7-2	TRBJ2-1	CASSSTPTSYNEQFF	TGTGCCAGCAGCTCGACCCCCACCTCCTACAATGAGCAGTTCTTC
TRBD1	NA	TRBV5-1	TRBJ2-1	CASMPGQVSNEQFF	TGCGCCAGCATGCCGGGACAGGTCAGCAATGAGCAGTTCTTC
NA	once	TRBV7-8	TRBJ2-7	CASSVGTPGTYEQYF	TGTGCCAGCAGCGTCGGGACGCCGGGGACCTACGAGCAGTACTTC
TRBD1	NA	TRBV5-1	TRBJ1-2	CASSLSGGTGDGYTF	TGCGCCAGCAGCTTGAGTGGCGGGACAGGGGATGGCTACACCTTC
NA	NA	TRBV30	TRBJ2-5	CAWSVLREETQYF	TGTGCCTGGAGTGTACTTAGGGAGGAGACCCAGTACTTC
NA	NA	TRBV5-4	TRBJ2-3	CASSRGHNTDTQYF	TGTGCCAGCAGCCGCGGACACAACACAGATACGCAGTATTTT
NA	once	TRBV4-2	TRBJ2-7	CASSQELADKYEQYF	TGTGCCAGCAGCCAAGAGCTAGCAGATAAATACGAGCAGTACTTC
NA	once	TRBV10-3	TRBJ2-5	CATRRDTEGTQYF	TGTGCCACCCGAAGGGACACCGAAGGGACCCAGTACTTC
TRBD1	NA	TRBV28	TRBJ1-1	CASGTGGNTEAFF	TGTGCCAGTGGGACAGGGGGAAACACTGAAGCTTTCTTT
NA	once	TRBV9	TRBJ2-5	CASSVTVTQETQYF	TGTGCCAGCAGCGTTACAGTAACACAAGAGACCCAGTACTTC
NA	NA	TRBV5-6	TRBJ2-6	CASSLAGPGTNVLTF	TGTGCCAGCAGCTTGGCCGGGCCTGGGACCAACGTCCTGACTTTC
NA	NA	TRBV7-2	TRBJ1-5	CASAFGDSRNQPQHF	TGTGCCAGCGCCTTCGGAGACAGCCGCAATCAGCCCCAGCATTTT
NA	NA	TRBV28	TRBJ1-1	CASSLSRPNTEAFF	TGTGCCAGCAGTTTAAGCAGGCCGAACACTGAAGCTTTCTTT
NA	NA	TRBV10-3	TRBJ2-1	CAISDGAPGEQFF	TGTGCCATCAGTGATGGGGCGCCTGGAGAGCAGTTCTTC
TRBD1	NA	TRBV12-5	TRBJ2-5	CASAKLPGQGLETQYF	TGTGCTAGTGCCAAGCTCCCGGGACAGGGTTTAGAGACCCAGTACTTC
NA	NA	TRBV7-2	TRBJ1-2	CASSLRGFYGYTF	TGTGCCAGCAGCTTGAGGGGGTTCTATGGCTACACCTTC
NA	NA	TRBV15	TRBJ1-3	CATSRDNARLGNTIYF	TGTGCCACCAGCAGAGATAACGCCCGCCTCGGAAACACCATATATTTT